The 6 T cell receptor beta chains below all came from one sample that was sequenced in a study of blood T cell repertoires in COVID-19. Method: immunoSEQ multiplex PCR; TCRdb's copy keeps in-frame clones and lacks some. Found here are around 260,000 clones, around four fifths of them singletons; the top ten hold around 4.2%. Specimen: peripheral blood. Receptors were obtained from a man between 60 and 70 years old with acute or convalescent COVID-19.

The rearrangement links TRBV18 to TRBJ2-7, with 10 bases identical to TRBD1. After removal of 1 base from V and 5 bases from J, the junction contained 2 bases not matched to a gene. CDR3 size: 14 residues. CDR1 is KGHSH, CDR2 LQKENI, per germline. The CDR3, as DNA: TGTGCCAGCTCACCACTGACAGGGGGCCACGAGCAGTACTTC. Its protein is CASSPLTGGHEQYF.

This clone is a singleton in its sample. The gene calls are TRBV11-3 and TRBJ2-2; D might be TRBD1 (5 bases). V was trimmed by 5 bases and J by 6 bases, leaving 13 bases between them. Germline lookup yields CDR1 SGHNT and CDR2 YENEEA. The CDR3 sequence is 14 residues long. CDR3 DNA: TGTGCCAGCAGCCAGCAGGGCAGGGCCGGGGAGCTGTTTTTT. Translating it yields CASSQQGRAGELFF.

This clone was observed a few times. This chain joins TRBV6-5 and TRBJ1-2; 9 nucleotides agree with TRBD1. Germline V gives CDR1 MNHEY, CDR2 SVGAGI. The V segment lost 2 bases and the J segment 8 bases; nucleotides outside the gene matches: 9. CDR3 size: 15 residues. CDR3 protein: CASSYMGQGLGGYTF. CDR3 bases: TGTGCCAGCAGTTACATGGGACAGGGCCTCGGGGGCTACACCTTC.

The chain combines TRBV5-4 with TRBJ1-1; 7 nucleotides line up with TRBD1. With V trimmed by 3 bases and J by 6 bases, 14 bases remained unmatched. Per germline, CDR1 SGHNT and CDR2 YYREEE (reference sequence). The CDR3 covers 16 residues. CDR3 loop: CASSSFRQGGRPEAFF. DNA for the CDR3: TGTGCCAGCAGCTCCTTCCGACAGGGAGGAAGGCCTGAAGCTTTCTTT.

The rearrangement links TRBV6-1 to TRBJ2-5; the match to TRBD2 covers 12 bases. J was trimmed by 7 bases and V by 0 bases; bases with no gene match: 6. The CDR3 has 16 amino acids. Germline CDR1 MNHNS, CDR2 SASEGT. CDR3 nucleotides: TGTGCCAGCAGTGAAGCGCTAAGGACTAGCGGGGCGACCCAGTACTTC. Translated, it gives CASSEALRTSGATQYF.

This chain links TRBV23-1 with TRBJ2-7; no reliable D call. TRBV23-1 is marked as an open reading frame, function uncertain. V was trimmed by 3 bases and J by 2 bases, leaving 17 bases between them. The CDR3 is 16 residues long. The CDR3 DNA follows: TGCGCCAGCAGTCACCCCGATGACAAGGCCACCTACGAGCAGTACTTC. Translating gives CASSHPDDKATYEQYF.